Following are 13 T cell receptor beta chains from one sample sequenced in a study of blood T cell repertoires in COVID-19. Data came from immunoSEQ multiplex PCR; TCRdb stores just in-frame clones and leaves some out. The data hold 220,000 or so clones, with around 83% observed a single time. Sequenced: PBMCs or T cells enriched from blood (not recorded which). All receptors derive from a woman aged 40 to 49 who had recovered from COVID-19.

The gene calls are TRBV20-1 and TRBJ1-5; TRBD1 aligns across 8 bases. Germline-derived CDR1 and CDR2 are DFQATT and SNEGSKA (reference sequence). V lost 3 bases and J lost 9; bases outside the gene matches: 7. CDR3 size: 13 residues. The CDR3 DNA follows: TGCAGTGCTAGTCAGGGGGCCGGGGGGCCCCAGCATTTT. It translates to CSASQGAGGPQHF.

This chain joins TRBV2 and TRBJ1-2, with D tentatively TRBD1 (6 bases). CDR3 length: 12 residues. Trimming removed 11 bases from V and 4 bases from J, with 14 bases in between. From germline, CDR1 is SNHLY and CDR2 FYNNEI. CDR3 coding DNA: TGTGCCGGCCGACAGGAAAGCTATGGCTACACCTTC. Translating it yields CAGRQESYGYTF. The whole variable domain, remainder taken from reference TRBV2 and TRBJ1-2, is EPEVTQTPSHQVTQMGQEVILRCVPISNHLYFYWYRQILGQKVEFLVSFYNNEISEKSEIFDDQFSVERPDGSNFTLKIRSTKLEDSAMYFCAGRQESYGYTFGSGTRLTVV.

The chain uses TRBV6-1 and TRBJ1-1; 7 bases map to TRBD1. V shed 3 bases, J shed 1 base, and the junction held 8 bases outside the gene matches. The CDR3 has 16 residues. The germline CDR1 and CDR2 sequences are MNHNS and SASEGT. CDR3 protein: CASSDRQGRGNTEAFF. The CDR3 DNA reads TGTGCCAGCAGTGATAGACAGGGCCGGGGGAACACTGAAGCTTTCTTT.

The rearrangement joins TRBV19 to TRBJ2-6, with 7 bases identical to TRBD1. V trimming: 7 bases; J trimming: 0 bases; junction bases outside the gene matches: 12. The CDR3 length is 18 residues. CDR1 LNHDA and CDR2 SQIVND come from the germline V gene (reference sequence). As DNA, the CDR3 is TGTGCCAGTACCCTAAGAAGGGGGCATAGCTCTGGGGCCAACGTCCTGACTTTC. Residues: CASTLRRGHSSGANVLTF.

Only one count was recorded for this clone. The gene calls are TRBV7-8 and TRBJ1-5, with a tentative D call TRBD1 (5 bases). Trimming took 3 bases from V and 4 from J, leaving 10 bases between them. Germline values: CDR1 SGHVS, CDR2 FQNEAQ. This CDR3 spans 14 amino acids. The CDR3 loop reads CASSFATANQPQHF. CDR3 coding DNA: TGTGCCAGCAGCTTTGCGACAGCTAATCAGCCCCAGCATTTT.

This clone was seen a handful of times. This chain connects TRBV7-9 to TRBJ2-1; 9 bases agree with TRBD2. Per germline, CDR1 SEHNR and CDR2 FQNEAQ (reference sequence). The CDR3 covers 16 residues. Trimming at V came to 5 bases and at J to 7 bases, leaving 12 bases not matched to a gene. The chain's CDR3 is CASSPGTSKWKNEQFF. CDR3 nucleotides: TGTGCCAGCAGCCCCGGGACTAGCAAGTGGAAGAATGAGCAGTTCTTC.

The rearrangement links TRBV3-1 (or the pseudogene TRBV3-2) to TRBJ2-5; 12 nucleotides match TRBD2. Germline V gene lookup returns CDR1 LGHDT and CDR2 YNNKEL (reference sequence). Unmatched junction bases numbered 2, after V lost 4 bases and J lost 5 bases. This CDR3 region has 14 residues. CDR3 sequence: CASSPLAGGETQYF. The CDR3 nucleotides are TGTGCCAGCAGCCCACTAGCGGGAGGTGAGACCCAGTACTTC.

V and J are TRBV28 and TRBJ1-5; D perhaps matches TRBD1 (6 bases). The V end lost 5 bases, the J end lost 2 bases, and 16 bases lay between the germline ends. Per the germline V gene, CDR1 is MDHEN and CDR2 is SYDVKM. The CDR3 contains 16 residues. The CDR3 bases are TGTGCCAGCAGTCTTTGGACAGCCGCACGCAATCAGCCCCAGCATTTT. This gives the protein CASSLWTAARNQPQHF.

CDR3 sequence reads: CASSPLGAIYEQYF. The CDR3 DNA sequence: TGTGCCAGCAGCCCGCTTGGAGCTATCTACGAGCAGTACTTC. V is TRBV5-4 and J is TRBJ2-7; D unclear. The CDR3 totals 14 residues. Per germline, CDR1 SGHNT and CDR2 YYREEE (reference sequence). Between the trimmed V and J ends, which lost 4 bases and 3 bases, there was a span of 14 bases.

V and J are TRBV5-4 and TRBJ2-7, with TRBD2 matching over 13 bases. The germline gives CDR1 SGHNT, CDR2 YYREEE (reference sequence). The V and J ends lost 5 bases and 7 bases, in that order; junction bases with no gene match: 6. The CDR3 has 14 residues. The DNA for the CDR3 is TGTGCCAGCAGACAAGGACTAGCGGGAGAAGAGCAGTACGTC. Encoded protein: CASRQGLAGEEQYV.

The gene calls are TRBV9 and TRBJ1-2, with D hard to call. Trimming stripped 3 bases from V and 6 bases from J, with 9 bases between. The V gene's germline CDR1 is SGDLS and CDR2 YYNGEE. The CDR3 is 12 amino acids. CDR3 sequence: CASSAFGDGYTF. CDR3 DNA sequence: TGTGCCAGCAGCGCCTTCGGGGATGGCTACACCTTC.

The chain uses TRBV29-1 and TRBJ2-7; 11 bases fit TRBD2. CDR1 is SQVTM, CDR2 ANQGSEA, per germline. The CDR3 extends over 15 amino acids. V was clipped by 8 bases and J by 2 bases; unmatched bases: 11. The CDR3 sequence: CSLLASGGWAYEQYV. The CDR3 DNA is TGCAGCCTCTTGGCTAGCGGGGGGTGGGCCTACGAGCAGTACGTC.

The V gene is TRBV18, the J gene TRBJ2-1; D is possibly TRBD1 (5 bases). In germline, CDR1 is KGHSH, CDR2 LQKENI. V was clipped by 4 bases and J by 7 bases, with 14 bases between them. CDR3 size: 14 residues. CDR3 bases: TGTGCCAGCTCACAACAAAGGGGTAGTAATGAGCAGTTCTTC. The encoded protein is CASSQQRGSNEQFF.